This T cell receptor (beta chain) was sequenced during a study of cytomegalovirus exposure and HLA in healthy donors. Study details: In a later analysis, it was reported that the roughly 120 validation repertoires had been produced on the same platform as the 690 or so repertoires belonging to the first cohort. Study-level findings and limits: The study put some 150 TCR beta chains on its list as cytomegalovirus-associated. It was found in a later analysis that first-cohort TCR clusters tended to co-occur in the 95 to 150 validation repertoires.

Libraries were prepared by immunoSEQ multiplex PCR; TCRdb keeps only in-frame clonotypes and omits some of them. The sample shows 110,000 or so clones, 86% of them seen only once. From germline, CDR1 is LGHNA and CDR2 YNFKEQ. The CDR3 consists of 16 residues. The ends lost 6 bases at V and 3 bases at J; junction bases unmatched: 10. Note on this clone: Its antigen remains unknown.

Material: PBMCs. The V call is TRBV4-2, the J call TRBJ1-4, with 7 bases that match TRBD1. This TCR came from a woman aged 18 to 35 in good health and CMV-seropositive. The CDR3: CASSYVTGAPNEKLFF. As DNA, the CDR3 is TGTGCCAGCAGTTATGTAACAGGGGCTCCTAATGAAAAACTGTTTTTT.